This T cell receptor beta chain was captured in a study of OX40 agonist ivuxolimab in advanced cancers. General study points: Fewer expanded clones were found on average in CD4+ than in CD8+ T cells.

The assay was immunoSEQ multiplex PCR, and TCRdb's table has in-frame clones only and misses some. The sample has tens of thousands of clones, 75% to 95% seen once. This clone was seen a few times. Its antigen is currently unknown. This CDR3 comprises 15 residues. V lost 2 bases and J lost 3, with 16 bases in between. The germline CDR1 and CDR2 sequences are GTSNPN and SVGIG (reference sequence). This chain connects TRBV30 to TRBJ1-1, with no clear D. The receptor's source is an adult with an advanced solid tumor such as melanoma, head and neck, liver or kidney cancer. The source material was CD4+ or CD8+ T cells sorted from blood, sampled in a trial of the OX40 agonist ivuxolimab. The CDR3 nucleotides are TGTGCCTGGAGTCTGACCCTCAGTGGGGACACTGAAGCTTTCTTT. It specifies CAWSLTLSGDTEAFF. Combining the CDR3 with reference TRBV30 and TRBJ1-1 gives the whole variable domain SQTIHQWPATLVQPVGSPLSLECTVEGTSNPNLYWYRQAAGRGLQLLFYSVGIGQISSEVPQNLSASRPQDRQFILSSKKLLLSDSGFYLCAWSLTLSGDTEAFFGQGTRLTVV.